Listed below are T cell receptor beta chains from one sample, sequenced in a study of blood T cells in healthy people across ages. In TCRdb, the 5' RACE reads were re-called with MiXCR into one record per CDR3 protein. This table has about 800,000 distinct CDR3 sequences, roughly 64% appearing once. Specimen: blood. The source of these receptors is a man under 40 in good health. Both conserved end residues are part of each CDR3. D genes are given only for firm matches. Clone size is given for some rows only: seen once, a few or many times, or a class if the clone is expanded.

CDR3 DNA: TGTGCCAGCAGCTTAGATGCCGGACAGTCTAACTATGGCTACACCTTC
CDR3 protein: CASSLDAGQSNYGYTF
clone size: -
D gene: -
J gene: TRBJ1-2
V gene: TRBV11-2

CDR3 DNA: TGTGCCACCCGGTTGTACAATGAGCAGTTCTTC
CDR3 protein: CATRLYNEQFF
clone size: -
D gene: -
J gene: TRBJ2-1
V gene: TRBV12-3/TRBV12-4

CDR3 DNA: TGCAGTGCTAACAGGGATCCCCTCTCCGATATTGGTGAGCAGTTCTTC
CDR3 protein: CSANRDPLSDIGEQFF
clone size: -
D gene: -
J gene: TRBJ2-1
V gene: TRBV20-1

CDR3 DNA: TGTGCCAGCAGCCTGTCAGCGGGCCCCTACGAGCAGTACTTC
CDR3 protein: CASSLSAGPYEQYF
clone size: few
D gene: -
J gene: TRBJ2-7
V gene: TRBV7-2

CDR3 DNA: TGCGCCAGCAGCCAAGATGGGGTAGGGTCCTACGAGCAGTACTTC
CDR3 protein: CASSQDGVGSYEQYF
clone size: many
D gene: -
J gene: TRBJ2-7
V gene: TRBV4-3

CDR3 DNA: TGCAGTGCTAGAGAGGCGGTGAACACTGAAGCTTTCTTT
CDR3 protein: CSAREAVNTEAFF
clone size: -
D gene: -
J gene: TRBJ1-1
V gene: TRBV20-1

CDR3 DNA: TGCAGTGCTAGTCCCGCTGCTAGCACAGATACGCAGTATTTT
CDR3 protein: CSASPAASTDTQYF
clone size: few
D gene: -
J gene: TRBJ2-3
V gene: TRBV20-1

CDR3 DNA: TGTGCCAGCAGGCAGAGGGACAGCTCTTACTATGGCTACACCTTC
CDR3 protein: CASRQRDSSYYGYTF
clone size: few
D gene: TRBD1
J gene: TRBJ1-2
V gene: TRBV28

CDR3 DNA: TGTGCCAGCAGCGTAGAACTGAGCTATGGCTACACCTTC
CDR3 protein: CASSVELSYGYTF
clone size: once
D gene: -
J gene: TRBJ1-2
V gene: TRBV7-9

CDR3 DNA: TGTGCCAGCAGCGTAGCGGACGGGGGGGCCCAGTACTTC
CDR3 protein: CASSVADGGAQYF
clone size: -
D gene: TRBD2
J gene: TRBJ2-5
V gene: TRBV7-9

CDR3 DNA: TGTGCCAGCACCCAGGGGGCAAGTAGCTACACCTTC
CDR3 protein: CASTQGASSYTF
clone size: -
D gene: TRBD1
J gene: TRBJ1-2
V gene: TRBV6-1

CDR3 DNA: TGTGCCAGCAGCTCGTACTCTGATCAGCCCCAGCATTTT
CDR3 protein: CASSSYSDQPQHF
clone size: -
D gene: -
J gene: TRBJ1-5
V gene: TRBV7-2

CDR3 DNA: TGCAGCGTTGGTTCGGTCCTTACCAACCCCTACGAGCAGTACTTC
CDR3 protein: CSVGSVLTNPYEQYF
clone size: -
D gene: -
J gene: TRBJ2-7
V gene: TRBV29-1

CDR3 DNA: TGTGCCAACAGTTACTCGACGGGGGCCGGAGGCTACACCTTC
CDR3 protein: CANSYSTGAGGYTF
clone size: once
D gene: -
J gene: TRBJ1-2
V gene: TRBV6-2/TRBV6-3

CDR3 DNA: TGTGCCAGCAGTTTAGTAGGGCCCCCCTACGAGCAGTACTTC
CDR3 protein: CASSLVGPPYEQYF
clone size: -
D gene: -
J gene: TRBJ2-7
V gene: TRBV27

CDR3 DNA: TGTGCCAGCAGCGAGGCGGGACAGGGTTTCAAAAACATTCAGTACTTC
CDR3 protein: CASSEAGQGFKNIQYF
clone size: -
D gene: TRBD1
J gene: TRBJ2-4
V gene: TRBV9

CDR3 DNA: TGTGCCAGCAGCGTAGGGGTGGGGGACAGGAGGAACACTGAAGCTTTCTTT
CDR3 protein: CASSVGVGDRRNTEAFF
clone size: -
D gene: TRBD1
J gene: TRBJ1-1
V gene: TRBV9

CDR3 DNA: TGTGCCAGCAGTGATTCGATACCCGGGGGGTCCGGGGCCAACGTCCTGACTTTC
CDR3 protein: CASSDSIPGGSGANVLTF
clone size: -
D gene: TRBD2
J gene: TRBJ2-6
V gene: TRBV6-1

CDR3 DNA: TGTGCCACCAGTGATTTCTCCAGGGTGGTTGGGCAGTACTTC
CDR3 protein: CATSDFSRVVGQYF
clone size: few
D gene: -
J gene: TRBJ2-4
V gene: TRBV24-1

CDR3 DNA: TGTGCCACCACGGTACTAGATACAGGCAGGAAAAATACGCAGTATTTT
CDR3 protein: CATTVLDTGRKNTQYF
clone size: -
D gene: -
J gene: TRBJ2-3
V gene: TRBV7-2

CDR3 DNA: TGCAGTGCTCAGCAGGGCTATGGCTACACCTTC
CDR3 protein: CSAQQGYGYTF
clone size: -
D gene: -
J gene: TRBJ1-2
V gene: TRBV20-1

CDR3 DNA: TGCGCCAGCAGCCCCCAGGGGGCATCCTCCTACAATGAGCAGTTCTTC
CDR3 protein: CASSPQGASSYNEQFF
clone size: few
D gene: TRBD1
J gene: TRBJ2-1
V gene: TRBV5-1

CDR3 DNA: TGCAGTGCTCACCGGGACGGCTACGAGCAGTACTTC
CDR3 protein: CSAHRDGYEQYF
clone size: few
D gene: -
J gene: TRBJ2-7
V gene: TRBV20-1

CDR3 DNA: TGTGCCTGGAGTGGGCTGACCGGGACAGGCCCTGGGGGGCAGTACTTC
CDR3 protein: CAWSGLTGTGPGGQYF
clone size: -
D gene: TRBD1
J gene: TRBJ2-7
V gene: TRBV30

CDR3 DNA: TGCAGTGCTAGAGATCTCTACAGGGAGGAAAACATTCAGTACTTC
CDR3 protein: CSARDLYREENIQYF
clone size: few
D gene: -
J gene: TRBJ2-4
V gene: TRBV20-1

CDR3 DNA: TGCAGTGCTACCGGGACTACCACCTACAATGAGCAGTTCTTC
CDR3 protein: CSATGTTTYNEQFF
clone size: -
D gene: TRBD2
J gene: TRBJ2-1
V gene: TRBV20-1

CDR3 DNA: TGTGCCTGGGCACAGGGGGCGAAAAATGAGCAGTTCTTC
CDR3 protein: CAWAQGAKNEQFF
clone size: few
D gene: TRBD1
J gene: TRBJ2-1
V gene: TRBV30

CDR3 DNA: TGTGCCAGCAGCACCACAAAACAGGGAACCTACGAGCAGTACTTC
CDR3 protein: CASSTTKQGTYEQYF
clone size: -
D gene: -
J gene: TRBJ2-7
V gene: TRBV11-3

CDR3 DNA: TGTGCCAGCAGCTTTGACGGGAGAGCCTACAATGAGCAATTCTTC
CDR3 protein: CASSFDGRAYNEQFF
clone size: -
D gene: -
J gene: TRBJ2-1
V gene: TRBV7-9

CDR3 DNA: TGTGCCAGCTCACCTCCTATCCGACAGGCCTATGGCTACACCTTC
CDR3 protein: CASSPPIRQAYGYTF
clone size: -
D gene: -
J gene: TRBJ1-2
V gene: TRBV18

CDR3 DNA: TGTGCCAGCAGCCTACGGGCGGGGAGGATCTTGGAGACCCAGTACTTC
CDR3 protein: CASSLRAGRILETQYF
clone size: -
D gene: -
J gene: TRBJ2-5
V gene: TRBV7-2

CDR3 DNA: TGTGCCAGCAACCAGGGATCAGCGAACTCCTACGAGCAGTACTTC
CDR3 protein: CASNQGSANSYEQYF
clone size: -
D gene: -
J gene: TRBJ2-7
V gene: TRBV6-2/TRBV6-3

CDR3 DNA: TGCGCCAGCAGCCAAGATGGTAGCGGGAGCTACGAGCAGTACTTC
CDR3 protein: CASSQDGSGSYEQYF
clone size: -
D gene: TRBD2
J gene: TRBJ2-7
V gene: TRBV4-3

CDR3 DNA: TGTGCCAGCAGCCAAGCCGGGGTTGGGAACACTGAAGCTTTCTTT
CDR3 protein: CASSQAGVGNTEAFF
clone size: -
D gene: -
J gene: TRBJ1-1
V gene: TRBV4-2

CDR3 DNA: TGCGCCAGCACGCTCGGAGTCGTTCCCTACAATGAGCAGTTCTTC
CDR3 protein: CASTLGVVPYNEQFF
clone size: -
D gene: -
J gene: TRBJ2-1
V gene: TRBV4-1

CDR3 DNA: TGCAGTGCTAGAGATCCGGGCGAACAGGGAGATGACGAGCAGTACTTC
CDR3 protein: CSARDPGEQGDDEQYF
clone size: -
D gene: -
J gene: TRBJ2-7
V gene: TRBV20-1

CDR3 DNA: TGTGCCAGCAGCGCGAACGACAGGGCACTTCACGAGCAGTACTTC
CDR3 protein: CASSANDRALHEQYF
clone size: -
D gene: TRBD1
J gene: TRBJ2-7
V gene: TRBV9

CDR3 DNA: TGCAGCGGCTGGGGCCACTCTGGAAACACCATATATTTT
CDR3 protein: CSGWGHSGNTIYF
clone size: once
D gene: -
J gene: TRBJ1-3
V gene: TRBV29-1

CDR3 DNA: TGCAGTGCCCCGACGGACGCAGCCTACGAGCAGTACTTC
CDR3 protein: CSAPTDAAYEQYF
clone size: -
D gene: -
J gene: TRBJ2-7
V gene: TRBV20-1

CDR3 DNA: TGTGCCATCATCGGGACAGGGATGAGCACTGAAGCTTTCTTT
CDR3 protein: CAIIGTGMSTEAFF
clone size: -
D gene: TRBD1
J gene: TRBJ1-1
V gene: TRBV10-3

CDR3 DNA: TGCGCCAGCAGCGCTTTACAGGGGTGGAACACTGAAGCTTTCTTT
CDR3 protein: CASSALQGWNTEAFF
clone size: -
D gene: TRBD1
J gene: TRBJ1-1
V gene: TRBV5-1

CDR3 DNA: TGTGCCAGCAACAGGGCAATTGGGGATACGCAGTATTTT
CDR3 protein: CASNRAIGDTQYF
clone size: -
D gene: -
J gene: TRBJ2-3
V gene: TRBV7-2

CDR3 DNA: TGCAGTGCTAGAGGAGTCGGGACAGAGCCCTACGAGCAGTACTTC
CDR3 protein: CSARGVGTEPYEQYF
clone size: -
D gene: TRBD1
J gene: TRBJ2-7
V gene: TRBV20-1

CDR3 DNA: TGTGCCAGCAGCGTAGGGGGACGGTTGAACTATGGCTACACCTTC
CDR3 protein: CASSVGGRLNYGYTF
clone size: -
D gene: -
J gene: TRBJ1-2
V gene: TRBV9

CDR3 DNA: TGCAGTGCTCCTGGTGGGACCAACTATGGCTACACCTTC
CDR3 protein: CSAPGGTNYGYTF
clone size: few
D gene: -
J gene: TRBJ1-2
V gene: TRBV20-1

CDR3 DNA: TGTGCCAGCGGGGGATTCGTGGATGAAAAACTGTTTTTT
CDR3 protein: CASGGFVDEKLFF
clone size: -
D gene: -
J gene: TRBJ1-4
V gene: TRBV6-1